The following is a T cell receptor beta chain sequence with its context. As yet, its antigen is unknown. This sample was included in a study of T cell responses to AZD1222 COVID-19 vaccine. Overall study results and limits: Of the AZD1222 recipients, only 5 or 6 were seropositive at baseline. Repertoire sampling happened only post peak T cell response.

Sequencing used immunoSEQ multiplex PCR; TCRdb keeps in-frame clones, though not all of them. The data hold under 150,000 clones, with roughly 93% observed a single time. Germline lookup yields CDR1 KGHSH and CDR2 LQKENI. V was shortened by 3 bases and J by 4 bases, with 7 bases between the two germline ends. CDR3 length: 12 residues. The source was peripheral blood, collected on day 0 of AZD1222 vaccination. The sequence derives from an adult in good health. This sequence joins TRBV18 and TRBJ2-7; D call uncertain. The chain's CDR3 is CASSPVEYEQYF. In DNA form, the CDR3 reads TGTGCCAGCTCACCGGTCGAATACGAGCAGTACTTC.